This T cell receptor (beta chain) was recorded in a study of immune evolution from preneoplasia to lung adenocarcinoma. Study-wide results and limits: Top clone share appeared to fall from AAH through AIS, MIA, adenocarcinoma.

The CDR3 contains 11 residues. V was pared by 5 bases and J by 2 bases, with 6 bases between. Germline CDR1 reads DFQATT; CDR2 reads SNEGSKA (reference sequence). A remark on this clone: As yet, its antigen is unknown.

TCRdb's copy holds only in-frame clones and misses some; the assay was immunoSEQ multiplex PCR. Altogether around 15,000 clones are present, approximately 86% being singletons, with the ten largest covering 2.5% to 3%. This sequence originates from a person aged 65 to 85 with invasive lung adenocarcinoma. Sequencing was carried out using FFPE invasive lung adenocarcinoma tissue. The rearrangement uses TRBV20-1 and TRBJ1-1, with D unclear. The CDR3 DNA follows: TGCAGTGCTGAAGGTAACACTGAAGCTTTCTTT. Translation: CSAEGNTEAFF.